The 30 T cell receptor beta chains listed next were all sequenced from one sample in a study of T cell repertoires in cytomegalovirus infection. Each CDR3 protein is one row after TCRdb ran MiXCR on the reads. The repertoire has about 310,000 distinct CDR3 sequences, just under 25% of them found once; the top ten carry about an eighth. Their antigen targets remain unknown. Specimen: cultured PBMCs, collected from culture after CMV antigen stimulation. The receptors derive from a human donor in good health (CMV status not recorded). Some clones in this sample may be carry-over from other donors' samples.

V and J are TRBV6-5 and TRBJ2-1; 11 bases align to TRBD1. The CDR3 is 18 residues long. Germline loops: CDR1 MNHEY, CDR2 SVGAGI. The trim removed 3 bases at V and 4 bases at J, leaving 11 bases unmatched. This CDR3 reads CASSYRPGQGARYNEQFF. The CDR3 DNA sequence: TGTGCCAGCAGTTATCGCCCCGGACAGGGGGCGCGATACAATGAGCAGTTCTTC.

This chain joins TRBV6-2 or TRBV6-3 and TRBJ2-1; D gene unclear. Germline V CDR1 and CDR2: MNHEY, SVGEGT. There are 14 residues in the CDR3. The V end lost 2 bases, the J end lost 2 bases, and 7 bases lay between the germline ends. The CDR3: CASSYTSAYNEQFF. In nucleotides, the CDR3 is TGTGCCAGCAGTTACACCAGCGCCTACAATGAGCAGTTCTTC.

V is TRBV19 and J is TRBJ2-2; D is uncertain. The CDR3 extends over 15 amino acids. Per germline, CDR1 LNHDA and CDR2 SQIVND (reference sequence). The germline V and J ends were trimmed by 4 bases and 2 bases, with 11 bases remaining between them. CDR3 residues: CASSRVPTNTGELFF. The CDR3 DNA sequence: TGTGCCAGTAGTAGGGTCCCCACTAACACCGGGGAGCTGTTTTTT.

This rearrangement joins TRBV9 to TRBJ2-3, with 11 bases identical to TRBD1. The CDR3 is 16 amino acids. The ends lost 4 bases at V and 2 bases at J; junction bases unmatched: 6. Germline V gene data show CDR1 as SGDLS and CDR2 as YYNGEE. CDR3 DNA sequence: TGTGCCAGCAGCCCGGGACAGGGGGGCATCACAGATACGCAGTATTTT. This gives the protein CASSPGQGGITDTQYF.

This clonotype was recorded many times. Written as DNA, the CDR3 is TGTGCCAGCAGTTCCCCACACCCGGGACTTGCCTACAATGAGCAGTTCTTC. As protein: CASSSPHPGLAYNEQFF. The V gene is TRBV27, the J gene TRBJ2-1; a possible D gene is TRBD2 (6 bases). This CDR3 contains 17 residues. Trimming pared 4 bases from V and 2 bases from J, leaving 18 bases between. Per germline, CDR1 MNHEY and CDR2 SMNVEV (reference sequence).

The V and J genes are TRBV7-8 and TRBJ2-5; no definite D call. The V end was cut by 4 bases, the J end by 7 bases, with 13 bases between. CDR3 length equals 13 residues. CDR1 is SGHVS, CDR2 FQNEAQ, per germline. Written as DNA, the CDR3 is TGTGCCAGCAGCTCGACCCCGGGCGGGACCCAGTACTTC. It codes for CASSSTPGGTQYF.

The rearrangement uses TRBV5-6 and TRBJ2-7; D gene uncertain. This CDR3 region has 13 residues. Germline V gives CDR1 SGHDT, CDR2 YYEEEE. V was trimmed by 1 base and J by 0 bases, leaving 5 bases between them. This CDR3 reads CASSLQDSYEQYV. CDR3 sequence (DNA): TGTGCCAGCAGCTTGCAGGACTCCTACGAGCAGTACGTC.

This clonotype has a handful of counts. The chain employs TRBV18 and TRBJ1-1, with D possibly matching TRBD1 (5 bases). From germline, CDR1 is KGHSH and CDR2 LQKENI. V lost 2 bases and J 4 bases, leaving 17 bases between the germline ends. This CDR3 has 16 residues. The CDR3 sequence is CASSPNRRGSVTEAFF. The CDR3 nucleotides are TGTGCCAGCTCACCAAACCGGAGGGGATCGGTCACTGAAGCTTTCTTT.

This clonotype was counted many times. The genes are TRBV7-2 and TRBJ2-5; 8 nucleotides line up with TRBD2. CDR1 and CDR2 from the germline V gene are SGHTA and FQGNSA. The CDR3 extends over 16 amino acids. Germline trimming cut 1 base from V and 5 bases from J; bases unmatched to any gene: 9. CDR3 DNA: TGTGCCAGCAGCTTAGTGGGAGCGGGAGCAGTCGAGACCCAGTACTTC. Its translation is CASSLVGAGAVETQYF.

This clonotype appeared a single time. The chain carries TRBV5-6 and TRBJ2-7, with 13 bases aligning to TRBD2. The trim removed 4 bases at V and 3 bases at J, leaving 13 bases unmatched. The CDR3 has 18 amino acids. From germline, CDR1 is SGHDT and CDR2 YYEEEE. The CDR3, as DNA: TGTGCCAGCAGCCCCCTACTAGCGGGAGGGCACCAACTCTACGAGCAGTACGTC. This translates into CASSPLLAGGHQLYEQYV.

In its sample, this clonotype was seen a few times. The CDR3 region has the DNA TGTGCCAGCAGTTTATTAATTGGGTGGCCAGGCAGGGGCCATGGCTACACCTTC. This gives the protein CASSLLIGWPGRGHGYTF. This sequence joins TRBV12-3 or TRBV12-4 and TRBJ1-2, with D tentatively TRBD1 (6 bases). The CDR3 is made up of 18 amino acids. The V gene lost 2 bases and the J gene lost 6 bases, with 25 bases spanning the gap.

As DNA, the CDR3 is TGCAGCGTTGAAGCCAACTACGAGCAGTACTTC. Translated, it gives CSVEANYEQYF. The chain recombines TRBV29-1 with TRBJ2-7; D ambiguous. Germline V gives CDR1 SQVTM, CDR2 ANQGSEA. The ends were cut back, 1 base at V and 3 bases at J, with 4 bases in the middle. The CDR3 has 11 residues.

The CDR3 nucleotides are TGTGCCACCAGTTCTGGGGGGACTGCCTACAATGAGCAGTTCTTC. It is translated as CATSSGGTAYNEQFF. The rearrangement joins TRBV24-1 to TRBJ2-1; D may be TRBD2 (6 bases). The CDR3 is made up of 15 amino acids. Per the germline V gene, CDR1 is KGHDR and CDR2 is SFDVKD. V gave up 6 bases and J gave up 2 bases, with 13 bases separating them.

V usage is TRBV7-2 and J usage is TRBJ1-5; TRBD1 aligns across 7 bases. Germline CDR1 and CDR2: SGHTA and FQGNSA. CDR3 length: 14 residues. After removal of 2 bases from V and 7 bases from J, the junction contained 5 bases not matched to a gene. For the CDR3, the DNA is TGTGCCAGCAGCTTACTAGGGGGCCAACAGCCCCAGCATTTT. It codes for CASSLLGGQQPQHF.

J is TRBJ1-2 and V is TRBV12-3 or TRBV12-4; D is perhaps TRBD1 (6 bases). Trimming cost V 7 bases and J 4 bases, with 19 bases left between them. The CDR3 totals 15 residues. DNA for the CDR3: TGTGCCAGCACCCGAATCACCGGGGGCGGCTATGGCTACACCTTC. This sequence encodes CASTRITGGGYGYTF.

This clonotype was seen a handful of times. The chain has TRBV9 and TRBJ2-1; D is unresolved. Trimming pared 0 bases from V and 9 bases from J, leaving 7 bases between. The V gene's germline CDR1 is SGDLS and CDR2 YYNGEE. The CDR3 totals 12 residues. CDR3 residues: CASSVDGAEQFF. Written as DNA, the CDR3 is TGTGCCAGCAGCGTAGATGGAGCTGAGCAGTTCTTC.

This clonotype was observed a few times. V gene TRBV6-1 combines with J gene TRBJ1-1, with a tentative D call TRBD1 (5 bases). CDR1 MNHNS and CDR2 SASEGT come from the germline V gene. V was shortened by 7 bases and J by 0 bases, with 15 bases between the two germline ends. The CDR3 contains 15 residues. The CDR3 loop is CASTLRGPMNTEAFF. In DNA form, the CDR3 reads TGTGCCAGCACCTTGAGGGGCCCCATGAACACTGAAGCTTTCTTT.

This chain uses TRBV20-1 with TRBJ2-1; 14 positions match TRBD2. CDR1 is DFQATT, CDR2 SNEGSKA, per germline (reference sequence). J lost 7 bases, V lost 5 bases, and 16 bases had no gene match. This CDR3 has 18 residues. CDR3 sequence: CSASRGTSGSIQGNEQFF. The CDR3 nucleotides read TGCAGTGCTTCTAGGGGGACTAGCGGGAGTATACAAGGAAATGAGCAGTTCTTC.

J is TRBJ2-2 and V is TRBV2; D perhaps matches TRBD2 (5 bases). V lost 6 bases, J lost 3 bases, and 5 bases lay in between. Germline CDR1 is SNHLY and CDR2 is FYNNEI. The CDR3 loop spans 12 amino acids. CDR3 DNA sequence: TGTGCCAGCAGAGCGGACACCGGGGAGCTGTTTTTT. Translating it yields CASRADTGELFF.

This clonotype has a count of ten or more. The V call is TRBV7-6, the J call TRBJ2-5; D is ambiguous. The CDR3 runs to 13 residues. Germline-derived CDR1 and CDR2 are SGHVS and FNYEAQ. The V end lost 1 base, the J end lost 6 bases, and 9 bases lay between the germline ends. The CDR3 DNA sequence: TGTGCCAGCAGCTTAGATCGGATGCAGACCCAGTACTTC. It yields the protein CASSLDRMQTQYF.

This clonotype was seen more than once but under ten times. V usage is TRBV15 and J usage is TRBJ1-5; 7 bases are shared with TRBD1. The length of the CDR3 is 15 residues. V was pared by 3 bases and J by 0 bases, with 2 bases of the junction left unmatched. Germline-derived CDR1 and CDR2 are LNHNV and YYDKDF (reference sequence). CDR3 amino acids: CATSSGTVSNQPQHF. CDR3 nucleotide sequence: TGTGCCACCAGCAGCGGGACAGTTAGCAATCAGCCCCAGCATTTT.

The chain uses TRBV29-1 and TRBJ2-1; 11 bases align to TRBD2. The V and J ends lost 4 bases and 2 bases, in that order; junction bases with no gene match: 7. Germline CDR1 is SQVTM and CDR2 is ANQGSEA. The CDR3 consists of 16 residues. CDR3 bases: TGCAGCGTTGTCCCTCTAGCGGGAGGTACCTACAATGAGCAGTTCTTC. This codes for CSVVPLAGGTYNEQFF.

The chain uses TRBV6-1 and TRBJ1-5, with D possibly matching TRBD1 (6 bases). The V and J ends lost 1 base and 7 bases respectively, with 14 bases between them. CDR3 length equals 15 residues. CDR1 is MNHNS, CDR2 SASEGT, per germline. CDR3 nucleotides: TGTGCCAGCAGTGAAGGGGCAGGGGTAGGACAGCCCCAGCATTTT. Its translation: CASSEGAGVGQPQHF.

This clonotype showed up many times. This chain connects TRBV10-3 to TRBJ2-7, with TRBD2 matching 7 bases. The CDR3 is 14 amino acids. CDR1 and CDR2 from the germline V gene are ENHRY and SYGVKD. J gave up 3 bases and V 4 bases, and 6 bases lay outside the gene matches. The CDR3 DNA reads as TGTGCCATCAGTGCGGAGGGAGGGATCTACGAGCAGTACGTC. It yields the protein CAISAEGGIYEQYV.

The genes are TRBV10-3 and TRBJ2-1, with unresolved D. The CDR3 extends over 14 amino acids. Trimming removed 2 bases from V and 8 bases from J, with 13 bases in between. CDR1 and CDR2 (germline): ENHRY, SYGVKD. The CDR3 DNA is TGTGCCATCAGTGAGACCCAGAGGTTTTATGAGCAGTTCTTC. Protein product: CAISETQRFYEQFF.

This clonotype was observed a handful of times. The chain combines TRBV28 with TRBJ2-1, with 9 bases aligning to TRBD2. The V segment lost 3 bases and the J segment 7 bases; nucleotides outside the gene matches: 13. CDR3 length: 17 amino acids. Germline CDR1 MDHEN, CDR2 SYDVKM. The CDR3 coding sequence is TGTGCCAGCAGTTTTCCTTTAGGGCTAGCGGGAACAAATGAGCAGTTCTTC. Translation gives CASSFPLGLAGTNEQFF.

Ten or more counts support this clonotype. V usage is TRBV5-4 and J usage is TRBJ1-2; D ambiguous. The CDR3 has 12 residues. Per the germline V gene, CDR1 is SGHNT and CDR2 is YYREEE (reference sequence). Trimming took 4 bases from V and 8 from J, leaving 12 bases between them. In DNA form, the CDR3 reads TGTGCCAGCAGCCCCCTGACTGGGGGCTACACCTTC. It is translated as CASSPLTGGYTF.

Only a few counts were recorded for this clonotype. The chain employs TRBV9 and TRBJ2-7; weak D call: TRBD1 (5 bases). CDR3 length: 14 amino acids. Between the trimmed V and J ends, which lost 1 base and 4 bases, there was a span of 12 bases. The germline V gene has CDR1 SGDLS and CDR2 YYNGEE. The CDR3 region has the DNA TGTGCCAGCAGCGTAACAGGCCAGATTTACGAGCAGTACTTC. Encoded protein: CASSVTGQIYEQYF.

V is TRBV4-3 and J is TRBJ2-3, with 7 bases lining up with TRBD2. Per germline, CDR1 LGHNA and CDR2 YSLEER. The V and J ends lost 4 bases and 0 bases, in that order; junction bases with no gene match: 10. The CDR3 has 17 amino acids. CDR3 amino acids: CASSRAMEGLSTDTQYF. Here the CDR3 DNA reads TGCGCCAGCAGCCGGGCAATGGAGGGACTAAGCACAGATACGCAGTATTTT.

This clonotype was seen many times. V is TRBV7-9 and J is TRBJ2-1; possible D gene TRBD2, 6 bases. Germline CDR1 is SEHNR and CDR2 is FQNEAQ (reference sequence). V was pared by 1 base and J by 6 bases, with 16 bases between. The length of the CDR3 is 16 residues. The CDR3 region is CASSLVSGELGNEQFF. CDR3 in DNA: TGTGCCAGCAGCTTAGTCTCGGGAGAGCTAGGCAATGAGCAGTTCTTC.